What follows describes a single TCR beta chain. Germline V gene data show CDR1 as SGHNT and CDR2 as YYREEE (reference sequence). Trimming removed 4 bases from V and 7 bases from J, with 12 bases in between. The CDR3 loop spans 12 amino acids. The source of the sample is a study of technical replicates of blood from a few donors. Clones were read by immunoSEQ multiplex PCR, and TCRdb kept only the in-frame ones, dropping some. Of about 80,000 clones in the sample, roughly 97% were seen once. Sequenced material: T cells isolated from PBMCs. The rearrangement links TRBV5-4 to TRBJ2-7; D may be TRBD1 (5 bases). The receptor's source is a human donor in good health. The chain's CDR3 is CASSKQNREQYF. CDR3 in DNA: TGTGCCAGCAGCAAACAAAACAGGGAGCAGTACTTC.